A selection of T cell receptor beta chains follows, all from one sample in a study of T cell repertoires in cytomegalovirus infection. TCRdb fed the reads into MiXCR, producing one record per CDR3 protein. The data show around 320,000 distinct CDR3 sequences, 9.5% seen once. Source material: PBMCs. All receptors derive from a human donor in good health (CMV status not recorded). Some clones in this sample may be carry-over from other donors' samples. The CDR3 runs from the conserved cysteine through the conserved F or W. The D gene is left open where the match is weak.

v_gene	d_gene	CDR3aa
TRBV5-4	TRBD2	CASSLGFGGAPSYEQYF
TRBV7-6	TRBD2	CASSLDGTTTYEQYF
TRBV6-5	.	CATLKPQGSEAFF
TRBV18	.	CASSPRTYGYTF
TRBV7-2	TRBD1	CASSFRDSANYGYTF
TRBV7-2	.	CASSFYRDYSNQPQHF
TRBV2	.	CASWLGSSPLHF
TRBV4-2	TRBD2	CASSQASSGIITLAKNIQYF
TRBV5-5	.	CASSSRVARPSYNSPLHF
TRBV20-1	.	CSAGPGGAFF
TRBV28	TRBD1	CASSSRTGGAFF
TRBV6-2/TRBV6-3	TRBD2	CASSPGTSGAVRQYF
TRBV7-9	.	CASSLAGRHTEAFF